Listed below are T cell receptor beta chains from one sample, sequenced in a study of CD8 T cells in Susac syndrome. TCRdb re-called the immunoSEQ multiplex PCR reads through MiXCR, storing one row per CDR3 protein. In the table there are approximately 150,000 distinct CDR3 sequences, roughly 94% of which are singletons. The source material was CD4+ T cells from PBMCs. The source of these receptors is a human donor with multiple sclerosis. Each CDR3 is given with its conserved first and last residue. Fields, in order: D gene, J gene, clone size, CDR3 length, V gene, CDR3 protein, CDR3 DNA. D genes are given only for firm matches. Size is omitted from some rows. Given values are once, few, many or a class for expanded clones.

d_gene: .
j_gene: TRBJ1-3
abundance: .
len: 16
v_gene: TRBV27
CDR3aa: CASSLTQGFSGNTIYF
CDR3nt: TGTGCCAGCAGCTTAACTCAGGGATTCTCTGGAAACACCATATATTTT

d_gene: .
j_gene: TRBJ2-3
abundance: .
len: 13
v_gene: TRBV25-1
CDR3aa: CASKTNSADTQYF
CDR3nt: TGTGCCAGCAAAACCAATAGCGCCGATACGCAGTATTTT

d_gene: TRBD1
j_gene: TRBJ2-7
abundance: once
len: 13
v_gene: TRBV30
CDR3aa: CAWRGQGIGEQYF
CDR3nt: TGTGCCTGGAGGGGACAGGGAATCGGCGAGCAGTACTTC

d_gene: .
j_gene: TRBJ1-2
abundance: .
len: 13
v_gene: TRBV27
CDR3aa: CASSSGHGYGYTF
CDR3nt: TGTGCCAGCAGTTCGGGACACGGGTATGGCTACACCTTC

d_gene: .
j_gene: TRBJ1-1
abundance: .
len: 13
v_gene: TRBV3-1
CDR3aa: CASSQVVATEAFF
CDR3nt: TGTGCCAGCAGCCAAGTTGTGGCCACTGAAGCTTTCTTT

d_gene: TRBD1
j_gene: TRBJ2-4
abundance: few
len: 17
v_gene: TRBV10-3
CDR3aa: CAISEWDRGNYKNIQYF
CDR3nt: TGTGCCATCAGTGAGTGGGACAGGGGGAATTACAAAAACATTCAGTACTTC

d_gene: .
j_gene: TRBJ2-1
abundance: .
len: 17
v_gene: TRBV4-3
CDR3aa: CASSQDFYPAYVSEQFF
CDR3nt: TGCGCCAGCAGCCAAGATTTTTATCCGGCGTACGTGAGTGAGCAGTTCTTC

d_gene: .
j_gene: TRBJ1-2
abundance: .
len: 12
v_gene: TRBV29-1
CDR3aa: CSVVGGRHGYTF
CDR3nt: TGCAGCGTTGTTGGAGGGCGACATGGCTACACCTTC

d_gene: .
j_gene: TRBJ1-1
abundance: .
len: 13
v_gene: TRBV6-5
CDR3aa: CASSGTVNTEAFF
CDR3nt: TGTGCCAGCAGTGGGACGGTCAACACTGAAGCTTTCTTT

d_gene: .
j_gene: TRBJ1-5
abundance: once
len: 14
v_gene: TRBV18
CDR3aa: CASSLGTENQPQHF
CDR3nt: TGTGCCAGCTCCCTAGGAACGGAGAATCAGCCCCAGCATTTT

d_gene: TRBD2
j_gene: TRBJ2-4
abundance: .
len: 13
v_gene: TRBV6-1
CDR3aa: CASTGGAKNIQYF
CDR3nt: TGTGCCAGCACCGGGGGGGCCAAAAACATTCAGTACTTC

d_gene: .
j_gene: TRBJ2-2
abundance: .
len: 16
v_gene: TRBV30
CDR3aa: CAWSVGGTVNTGELFF
CDR3nt: TGTGCCTGGAGTGTAGGCGGGACTGTGAACACCGGGGAGCTGTTTTTT

d_gene: .
j_gene: TRBJ2-2
abundance: .
len: 13
v_gene: TRBV5-5
CDR3aa: CASSLSSDGELFF
CDR3nt: TGTGCCAGCAGCTTATCCAGCGACGGGGAGCTGTTTTTT

d_gene: .
j_gene: TRBJ1-1
abundance: .
len: 13
v_gene: TRBV5-6
CDR3aa: CASNKDRNTGAFF
CDR3nt: TGTGCCAGCAACAAGGACAGAAACACTGGAGCTTTCTTT

d_gene: .
j_gene: TRBJ2-1
abundance: .
len: 15
v_gene: TRBV12-5
CDR3aa: CASGQLTWMKYEQFF
CDR3nt: TGTGCTAGTGGTCAATTAACGTGGATGAAGTATGAGCAGTTCTTC

d_gene: .
j_gene: TRBJ1-1
abundance: .
len: 19
v_gene: TRBV28
CDR3aa: CASSLEAGLLSLMNTEAFF
CDR3nt: TGTGCCAGCAGTTTGGAGGCAGGGCTGTTGTCCCTGATGAACACTGAAGCTTTCTTT

d_gene: .
j_gene: TRBJ2-5
abundance: once
len: 15
v_gene: TRBV6-2/TRBV6-3
CDR3aa: CASGPGGRGQETQYF
CDR3nt: TGTGCCAGCGGTCCGGGTGGCAGGGGCCAAGAGACCCAGTACTTC

d_gene: .
j_gene: TRBJ2-1
abundance: .
len: 11
v_gene: TRBV15
CDR3aa: CATRAYNEQFF
CDR3nt: TGTGCCACCAGGGCCTACAATGAGCAGTTCTTC

d_gene: TRBD1
j_gene: TRBJ2-2
abundance: .
len: 15
v_gene: TRBV5-4
CDR3aa: CASSLDRGRTGELFF
CDR3nt: TGTGCCAGCAGCTTGGACAGGGGGCGCACCGGGGAGCTGTTTTTT

d_gene: .
j_gene: TRBJ1-2
abundance: .
len: 14
v_gene: TRBV4-3
CDR3aa: CASSRLTGFHGYTF
CDR3nt: TGCGCCAGCAGCCGGCTCACAGGGTTCCATGGCTACACCTTC

d_gene: .
j_gene: TRBJ1-1
abundance: .
len: 14
v_gene: TRBV30
CDR3aa: CAWSVLDRKNEAFF
CDR3nt: TGTGCCTGGAGTGTTCTGGATAGAAAGAATGAAGCTTTCTTT

d_gene: TRBD1
j_gene: TRBJ1-1
abundance: few
len: 14
v_gene: TRBV18
CDR3aa: CASSPGTGEAEAFF
CDR3nt: TGTGCCAGCTCACCAGGGACAGGGGAGGCTGAAGCTTTCTTT

d_gene: .
j_gene: TRBJ2-7
abundance: .
len: 12
v_gene: TRBV6-5
CDR3aa: CASSPAPYEQYF
CDR3nt: TGTGCCAGCAGCCCGGCGCCCTACGAGCAGTACTTC

d_gene: .
j_gene: TRBJ2-3
abundance: .
len: 17
v_gene: TRBV18
CDR3aa: CASSPPGKAGTTLTQYF
CDR3nt: TGTGCCAGCTCACCCCCCGGGAAGGCGGGGACAACGCTGACGCAGTATTTT

d_gene: .
j_gene: TRBJ2-1
abundance: .
len: 12
v_gene: TRBV5-1
CDR3aa: CASSLERDEQFF
CDR3nt: TGCGCCAGCAGCTTGGAGAGGGATGAGCAGTTCTTC

d_gene: TRBD2
j_gene: TRBJ2-3
abundance: .
len: 15
v_gene: TRBV5-4
CDR3aa: CASRTSGTYTDTQYF
CDR3nt: TGTGCCAGCAGGACTAGCGGGACTTACACAGATACGCAGTATTTT

d_gene: .
j_gene: TRBJ2-5
abundance: .
len: 13
v_gene: TRBV3-1
CDR3aa: CASSQVRGETQYF
CDR3nt: TGTGCCAGCAGCCAAGTACGGGGGGAGACCCAGTACTTC

d_gene: TRBD1
j_gene: TRBJ1-1
abundance: .
len: 16
v_gene: TRBV6-1
CDR3aa: CASSGGPGTGDTEAFF
CDR3nt: TGTGCCAGCAGTGGGGGGCCCGGGACAGGGGATACTGAAGCTTTCTTT

d_gene: TRBD1
j_gene: TRBJ1-2
abundance: .
len: 17
v_gene: TRBV7-9
CDR3aa: CASSLEGTGGSTYGYTF
CDR3nt: TGTGCCAGCAGCTTAGAAGGGACAGGGGGCTCAACCTATGGCTACACCTTC

d_gene: .
j_gene: TRBJ1-1
abundance: .
len: 13
v_gene: TRBV28
CDR3aa: CASSGGGTPQAFF
CDR3nt: TGTGCCAGCAGTGGCGGGGGAACTCCTCAAGCTTTCTTT

d_gene: TRBD1
j_gene: TRBJ1-1
abundance: .
len: 14
v_gene: TRBV2
CDR3aa: CASTPDRGGTEAFF
CDR3nt: TGTGCCAGCACCCCAGACAGGGGCGGCACTGAAGCTTTCTTT

d_gene: TRBD1
j_gene: TRBJ2-1
abundance: .
len: 13
v_gene: TRBV7-9
CDR3aa: CASSLTTGNEQFF
CDR3nt: TGTGCCAGCAGCTTAACGACAGGGAATGAGCAGTTCTTC

d_gene: .
j_gene: TRBJ2-3
abundance: .
len: 14
v_gene: TRBV30
CDR3aa: CAGTRVSGPDTQYF
CDR3nt: TGTGCCGGGACCAGGGTGAGCGGGCCAGATACGCAGTATTTT

d_gene: .
j_gene: TRBJ2-1
abundance: .
len: 16
v_gene: TRBV7-8
CDR3aa: CASSLVELRSYNEQFF
CDR3nt: TGTGCCAGCAGCTTAGTGGAGCTGAGGTCCTACAATGAGCAGTTCTTC

d_gene: .
j_gene: TRBJ2-6
abundance: .
len: 19
v_gene: TRBV16
CDR3aa: CASSPRPGPTHSGANVLTF
CDR3nt: TGTGCCAGCAGCCCTCGTCCCGGGCCCACTCACTCTGGGGCCAACGTCCTGACTTTC